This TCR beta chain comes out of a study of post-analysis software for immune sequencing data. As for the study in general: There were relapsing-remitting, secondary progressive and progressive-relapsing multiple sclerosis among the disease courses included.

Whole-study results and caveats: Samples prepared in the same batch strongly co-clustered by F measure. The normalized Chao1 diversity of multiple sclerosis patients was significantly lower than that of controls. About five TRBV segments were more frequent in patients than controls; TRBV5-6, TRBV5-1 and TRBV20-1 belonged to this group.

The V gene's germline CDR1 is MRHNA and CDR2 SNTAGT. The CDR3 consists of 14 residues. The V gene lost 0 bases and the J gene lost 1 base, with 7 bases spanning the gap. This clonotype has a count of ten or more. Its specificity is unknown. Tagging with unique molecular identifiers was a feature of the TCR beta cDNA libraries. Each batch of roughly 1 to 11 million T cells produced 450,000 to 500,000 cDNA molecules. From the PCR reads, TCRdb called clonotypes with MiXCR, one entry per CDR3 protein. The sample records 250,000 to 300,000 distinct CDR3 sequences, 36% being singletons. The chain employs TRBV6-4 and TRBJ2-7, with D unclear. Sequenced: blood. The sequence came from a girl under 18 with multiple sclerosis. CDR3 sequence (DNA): TGTGCCAGCAGTGACTCGGGCGTTTCCTACGAGCAGTACTTC. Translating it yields CASSDSGVSYEQYF.